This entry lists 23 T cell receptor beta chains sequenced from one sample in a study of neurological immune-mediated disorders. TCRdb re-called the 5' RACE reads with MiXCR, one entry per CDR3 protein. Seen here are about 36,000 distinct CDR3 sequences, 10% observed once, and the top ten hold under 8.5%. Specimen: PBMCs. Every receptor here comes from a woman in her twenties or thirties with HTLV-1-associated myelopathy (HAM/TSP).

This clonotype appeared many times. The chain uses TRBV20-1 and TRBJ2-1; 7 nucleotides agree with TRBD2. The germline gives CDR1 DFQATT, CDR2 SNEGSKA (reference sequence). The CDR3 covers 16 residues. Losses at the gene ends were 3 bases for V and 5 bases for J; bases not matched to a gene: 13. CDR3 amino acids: CSASPLWRGYHNEQFF. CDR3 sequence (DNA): TGCAGTGCTAGCCCACTTTGGCGGGGGTACCACAATGAGCAGTTCTTC.

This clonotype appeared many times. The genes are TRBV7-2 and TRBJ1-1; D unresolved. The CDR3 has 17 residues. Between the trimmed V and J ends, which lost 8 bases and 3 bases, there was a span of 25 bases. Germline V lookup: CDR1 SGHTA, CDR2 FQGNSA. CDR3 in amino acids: CASRKRLVGMRDTEAFF. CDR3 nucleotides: TGTGCCAGCCGCAAAAGGTTGGTCGGTATGAGGGACACTGAAGCTTTCTTT.

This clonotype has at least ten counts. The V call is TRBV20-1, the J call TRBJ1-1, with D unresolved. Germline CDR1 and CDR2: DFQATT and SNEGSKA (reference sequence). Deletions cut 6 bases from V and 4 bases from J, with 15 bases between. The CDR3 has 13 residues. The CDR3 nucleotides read TGCAGTGCCCTTTGGACGATTGCCACTGAAGCTTTCTTT. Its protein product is CSALWTIATEAFF.

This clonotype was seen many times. This CDR3 is CAISKGGQGSNGEQFF. CDR3 nucleotides: TGTGCCATCAGTAAGGGCGGACAGGGATCAAATGGTGAGCAGTTCTTC. J is TRBJ2-1 and V is TRBV10-3, with TRBD1 matching 8 bases. Per the germline V gene, CDR1 is ENHRY and CDR2 is SYGVKD. This CDR3 contains 16 residues. The ends lost 5 bases at V and 9 bases at J; junction bases unmatched: 15.

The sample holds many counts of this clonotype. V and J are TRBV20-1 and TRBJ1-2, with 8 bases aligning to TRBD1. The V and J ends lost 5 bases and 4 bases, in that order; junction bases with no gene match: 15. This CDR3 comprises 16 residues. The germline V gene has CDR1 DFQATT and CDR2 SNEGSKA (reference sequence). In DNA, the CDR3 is TGCAGTGCTGTCGGACAGGGCGCCCAAGTGGTCTATGGCTACACCTTC. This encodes CSAVGQGAQVVYGYTF.

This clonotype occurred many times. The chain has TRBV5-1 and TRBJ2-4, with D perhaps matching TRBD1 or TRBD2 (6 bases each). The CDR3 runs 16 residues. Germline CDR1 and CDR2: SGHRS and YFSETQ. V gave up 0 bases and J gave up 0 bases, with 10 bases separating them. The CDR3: CASSLGGGLAKNIQYF. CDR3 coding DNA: TGCGCCAGCAGCTTGGGAGGGGGACTAGCCAAAAACATTCAGTACTTC.

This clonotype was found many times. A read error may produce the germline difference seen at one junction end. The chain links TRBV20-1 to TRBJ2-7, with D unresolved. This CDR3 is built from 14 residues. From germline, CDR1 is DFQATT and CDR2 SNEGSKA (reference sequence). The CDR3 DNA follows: TGCAGTGCTAGAGATATCCTAGTCTCCCACGAGCAGTACTTC. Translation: CSARDILVSHEQYF.

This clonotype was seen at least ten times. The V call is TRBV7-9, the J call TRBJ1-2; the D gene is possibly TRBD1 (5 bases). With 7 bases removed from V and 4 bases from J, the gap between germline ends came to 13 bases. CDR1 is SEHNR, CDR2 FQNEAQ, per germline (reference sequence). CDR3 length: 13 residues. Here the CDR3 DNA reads TGTGCCAGCACTCCGCCCGGGGGCTATGGCTACACCTTC. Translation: CASTPPGGYGYTF.

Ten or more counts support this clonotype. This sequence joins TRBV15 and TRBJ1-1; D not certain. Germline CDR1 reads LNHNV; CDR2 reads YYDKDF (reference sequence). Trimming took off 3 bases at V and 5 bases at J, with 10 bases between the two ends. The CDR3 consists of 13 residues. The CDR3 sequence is CATSSQKQTEAFF. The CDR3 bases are TGTGCCACCAGCAGTCAAAAACAGACTGAAGCTTTCTTT.

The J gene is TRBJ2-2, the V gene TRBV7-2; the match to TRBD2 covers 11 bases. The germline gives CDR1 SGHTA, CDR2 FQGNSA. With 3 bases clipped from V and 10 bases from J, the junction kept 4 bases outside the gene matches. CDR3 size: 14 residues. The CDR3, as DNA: TGTGCCAGCAGCTTGACTAGCGGGGCTTCGGAGCTGTTTTTT. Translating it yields CASSLTSGASELFF. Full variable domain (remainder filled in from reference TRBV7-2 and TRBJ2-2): GAGVSQSPSNKVTEKGKDVELRCDPISGHTALYWYRQSLGQGLEFLIYFQGNSAPDKSGLPSDRFSAERTGGSVSTLTIQRTQQEDSAVYLCASSLTSGASELFFGEGSRLTVL.

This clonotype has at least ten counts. Written as DNA, the CDR3 is TGTGCCACCAGCAGAGAAAACAAGAGAAATTCACCCCTCCACTTT. Amino acids: CATSRENKRNSPLHF. The rearrangement links TRBV15 to TRBJ1-6; D unclear. The CDR3 contains 15 residues. Looked up from germline, CDR1 is LNHNV and CDR2 is YYDKDF (reference sequence). V lost 0 bases to trimming and J lost 7 bases, with 10 bases between them.

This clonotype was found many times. The chain's CDR3 is CSARGGQGSNQPQHF. Written as DNA, the CDR3 is TGCAGTGCTAGGGGTGGGCAGGGGAGCAATCAGCCCCAGCATTTT. V and J are TRBV20-1 and TRBJ1-5; TRBD1 might be the D (6 bases). Trimming shortened V by 3 bases and J by 1 base, and 13 bases separated the two germline ends. The CDR3 sequence is 15 residues long. Per the germline V gene, CDR1 is DFQATT and CDR2 is SNEGSKA (reference sequence).

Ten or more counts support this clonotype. The CDR3 protein is CASSLGGLSVVAQHF. The CDR3 bases are TGTGCCAGCAGCTTAGGTGGGCTGTCGGTTGTGGCCCAGCATTTT. This sequence joins TRBV7-8 and TRBJ1-5; D call uncertain. The V end lost 1 base, the J end lost 11 bases, and 18 bases lay between the germline ends. The CDR3 has 15 amino acids. The V gene's germline CDR1 is SGHVS and CDR2 FQNEAQ.

The CDR3 sequence is CASTREGVGTEAFF. The CDR3 DNA reads TGTGCCAGCACCCGGGAGGGGGTAGGCACTGAAGCTTTCTTT. V and J are TRBV7-9 and TRBJ1-1; a weak D match, TRBD1 (6 bases). The CDR3 sequence is 14 residues long. CDR1 and CDR2 (germline): SEHNR, FQNEAQ (reference sequence). V was trimmed by 7 bases and J by 4 bases, leaving 16 bases between them.

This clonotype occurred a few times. CDR3: CASSPGTGTLYGYTF. The DNA of the CDR3 is TGTGCCAGCAGCCCCGGGACAGGGACATTGTATGGCTACACCTTC. The chain joins TRBV11-2 to TRBJ1-2; 9 nucleotides agree with TRBD1. The CDR3 is 15 amino acids. With 5 bases clipped from V and 5 bases from J, the junction kept 9 bases outside the gene matches. Germline CDR1 reads SGHAT; CDR2 reads FQNNGV.

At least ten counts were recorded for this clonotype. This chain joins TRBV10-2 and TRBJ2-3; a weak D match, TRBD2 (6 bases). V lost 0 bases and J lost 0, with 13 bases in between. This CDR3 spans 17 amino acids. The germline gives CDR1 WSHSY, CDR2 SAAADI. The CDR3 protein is CASSESFAAGSTDTQYF. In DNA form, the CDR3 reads TGCGCCAGCAGTGAGTCTTTTGCCGCGGGGAGCACAGATACGCAGTATTTT.

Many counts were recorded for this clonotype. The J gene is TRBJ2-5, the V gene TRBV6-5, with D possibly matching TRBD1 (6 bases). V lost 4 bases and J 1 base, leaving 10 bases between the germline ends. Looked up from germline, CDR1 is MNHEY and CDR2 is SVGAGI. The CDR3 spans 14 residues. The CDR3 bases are TGTGCCAGCAGTTCCGGACAGCTCCAAGAGACCCAGTACTTC. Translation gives CASSSGQLQETQYF.

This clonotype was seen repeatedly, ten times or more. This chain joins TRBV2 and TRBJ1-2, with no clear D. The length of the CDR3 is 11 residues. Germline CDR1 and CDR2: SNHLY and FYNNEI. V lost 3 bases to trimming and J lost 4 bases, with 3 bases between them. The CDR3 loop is CASSDRYGYTF. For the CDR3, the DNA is TGTGCCAGCAGTGACCGCTATGGCTACACCTTC.

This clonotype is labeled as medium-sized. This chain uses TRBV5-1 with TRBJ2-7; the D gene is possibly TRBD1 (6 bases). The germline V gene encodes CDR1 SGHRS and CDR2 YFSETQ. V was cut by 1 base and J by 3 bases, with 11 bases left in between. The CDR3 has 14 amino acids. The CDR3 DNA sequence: TGCGCCAGCAGCTTGAGTGGGACAAACTACGAGCAGTACTTC. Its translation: CASSLSGTNYEQYF.

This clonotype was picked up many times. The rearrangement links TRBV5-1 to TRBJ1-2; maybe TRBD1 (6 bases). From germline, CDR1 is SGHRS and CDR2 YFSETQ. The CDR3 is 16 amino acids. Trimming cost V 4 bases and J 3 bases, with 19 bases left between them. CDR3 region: CASSGRTRGSDYGYTF. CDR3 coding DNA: TGCGCCAGCAGCGGACGTACCAGGGGCTCGGACTATGGCTACACCTTC.

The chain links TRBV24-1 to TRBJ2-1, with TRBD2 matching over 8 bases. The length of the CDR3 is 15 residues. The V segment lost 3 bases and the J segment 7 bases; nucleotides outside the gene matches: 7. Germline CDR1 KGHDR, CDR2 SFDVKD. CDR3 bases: TGTGCCACCAGTGATCGGGGGGGGGCCAGGAATGAGCAGTTCTTC. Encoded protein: CATSDRGGARNEQFF.

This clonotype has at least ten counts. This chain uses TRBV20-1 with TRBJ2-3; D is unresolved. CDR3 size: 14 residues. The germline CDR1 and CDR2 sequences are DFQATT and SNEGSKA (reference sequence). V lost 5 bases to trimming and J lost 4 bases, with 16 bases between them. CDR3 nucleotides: TGCAGTGCTCACCGGGCCGGTTTTTCAGATACGCAGTATTTT. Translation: CSAHRAGFSDTQYF.

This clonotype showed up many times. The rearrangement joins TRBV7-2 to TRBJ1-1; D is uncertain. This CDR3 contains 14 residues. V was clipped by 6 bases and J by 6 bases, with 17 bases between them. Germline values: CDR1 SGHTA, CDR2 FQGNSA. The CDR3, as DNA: TGTGCCAGCAGTCGGACTACAGTGGAACCTGAAGCTTTCTTT. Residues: CASSRTTVEPEAFF.